The source of this T cell receptor (beta chain) is a study of response to subunit inactivated influenza vaccine. TCRdb fed the RT-PCR reads into MiXCR, producing one record per CDR3 protein. Here the sample spans approximately 480,000 distinct CDR3 sequences, roughly 11% being singletons. CDR3 length: 14 amino acids. Germline assignment: CDR1 KGHDR and CDR2 SFDVKD. V was cut by 5 bases and J by 0 bases, with 8 bases left in between. In regard to this clonotype: What it binds is not known.

Study-wide points: Every seasonal influenza vaccination brings in few new T cells, the authors suggested.

The chain is built from TRBV24-1 and TRBJ2-3, with TRBD1 as a possible D gene (5 bases). This sample comprised PBMCs from blood, obtained about 40 days after vaccination. The TCR sequence derives from a man over 45 who received an inactivated influenza vaccine. In DNA form, the CDR3 reads TGTGCCACCAGTGTGTCAGGGAGCACAGATACGCAGTATTTT. Translation gives CATSVSGSTDTQYF.